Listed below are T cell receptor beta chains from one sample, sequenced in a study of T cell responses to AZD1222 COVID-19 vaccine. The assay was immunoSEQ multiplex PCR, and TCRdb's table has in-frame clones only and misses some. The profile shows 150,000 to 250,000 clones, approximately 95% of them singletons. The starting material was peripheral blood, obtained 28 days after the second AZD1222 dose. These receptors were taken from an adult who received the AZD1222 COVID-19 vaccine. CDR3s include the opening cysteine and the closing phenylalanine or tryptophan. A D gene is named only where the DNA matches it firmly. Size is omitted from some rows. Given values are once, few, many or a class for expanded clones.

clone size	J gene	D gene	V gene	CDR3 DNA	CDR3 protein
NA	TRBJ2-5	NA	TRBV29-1	TGCAGCGTTGGAGCCCAGACCCAAGAGACCCAGTACTTC	CSVGAQTQETQYF
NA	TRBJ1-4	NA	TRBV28	TGTGCCAGCAGTTCCGCAGGGCTTGAAAAACTGTTTTTT	CASSSAGLEKLFF
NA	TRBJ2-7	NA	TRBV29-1	TGCAGCGTTGAAAGCCTGGACGGATACGAGCAGTACTTC	CSVESLDGYEQYF
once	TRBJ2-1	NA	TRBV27	TGTGCCAGCAGGGTTGGCTACAATGAGCAGTTCTTC	CASRVGYNEQFF
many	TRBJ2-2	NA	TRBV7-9	TGTGCCAGCACCCCCCCCTTAGGGGATGGACGGGAGCTGTTTTTT	CASTPPLGDGRELFF
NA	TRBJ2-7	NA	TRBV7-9	TGTGCCAGCAGTCTCGGGGAACTCGAGCAGTACTTC	CASSLGELEQYF
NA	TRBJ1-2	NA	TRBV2	TGTGCCAGCAGTGAGTCCGCAGACTATGGCTACACCTTC	CASSESADYGYTF
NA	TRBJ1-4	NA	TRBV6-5	TGTGCCAGCAGGGACAGTACAACTAATGAAAAACTGTTTTTT	CASRDSTTNEKLFF
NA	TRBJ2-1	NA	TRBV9	TGTGCCAGCAGCGTAGCTGATTGGAGCTCCTACAATGAGCAGTTCTTC	CASSVADWSSYNEQFF
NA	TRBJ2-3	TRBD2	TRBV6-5	TGTGCCAGCACCCACGGACTAGCCACAGATACGCAGTATTTT	CASTHGLATDTQYF
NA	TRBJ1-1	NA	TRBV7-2	TGTGCCAGCAGCTTTGGGGGGAACACTGAAGCTTTCTTT	CASSFGGNTEAFF
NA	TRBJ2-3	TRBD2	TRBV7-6	TGTGCCAGCAGCTGGGGACTGACTAGCGGTAACACAGATACGCAGTATTTT	CASSWGLTSGNTDTQYF
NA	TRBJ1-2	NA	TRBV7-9	TGTGCCAGCAGCTCACAACAGGGAGGATCCGGCTACACCTTC	CASSSQQGGSGYTF
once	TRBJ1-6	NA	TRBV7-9	TGTGCCAGCAGCTTGACGGTTAGCTCCTATAATTCACCCCTCCACTTT	CASSLTVSSYNSPLHF
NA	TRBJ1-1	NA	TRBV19	TGTGCCAGTAGAGAGTCTGGGACACCTAACACTGAAGCTTTCTTT	CASRESGTPNTEAFF
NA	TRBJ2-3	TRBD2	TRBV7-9	TGTGCCAGCAGCGATACGACTAGCGGCAACACAGATACGCAGTATTTT	CASSDTTSGNTDTQYF
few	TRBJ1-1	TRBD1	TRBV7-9	TGTGCCAGCAGCTACGAGCAGGGACAGGGGGCGCGAGGAGCTTTCTTT	CASSYEQGQGARGAFF
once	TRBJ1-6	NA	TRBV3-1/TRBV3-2	TGTGCCAGCAGACGAACGGGGCCCTATAATTCACCCCTCCACTTT	CASRRTGPYNSPLHF
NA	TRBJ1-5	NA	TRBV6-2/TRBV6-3	TGTGCCAGCAGTTACATGGGCAGGGGCAAGAATCAGCCCCAGCATTTT	CASSYMGRGKNQPQHF
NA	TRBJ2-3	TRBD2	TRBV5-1	TGCGCCAGCAGCTCGGGACTAGCGGGGGGAACTAGCACAGATACGCAGTATTTT	CASSSGLAGGTSTDTQYF
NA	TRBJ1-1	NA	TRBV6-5	TGTGCCAGCAGGCAGGACGGCCAAACCCCTGGGGTGGGATTT	CASRQDGQTPGVGF